Presented here are 3 T cell receptor beta chains from one specimen sequenced in a study of vaccination effects on CD4 cells after COVID-19. The culture ran for 10 days, and then CD4+ T cells were isolated. The participants, recipients of two vaccine doses, got either BNT162b2 or mRNA-1273. No antigen has been assigned to these receptors. Some clones are missing from TCRdb's copy, which holds only in-frame ones; the method was immunoSEQ multiplex PCR. The sample shows under 55,000 clones, 72% of them seen only once. The sequences come from CD4+ T cells from PBMCs cultured without peptide, collected after COVID-19 vaccination. Receptors originate from a human donor who received a COVID-19 vaccine.

With respect to this clone: The same CDR3 is also encoded by other DNA sequences in this sample. The chain carries TRBV6-2 or TRBV6-3 and TRBJ1-1, with D possibly being TRBD1 (5 bases). Germline V lookup: CDR1 MNHEY, CDR2 SVGEGT. This CDR3 contains 15 residues. V was cut by 2 bases and J by 0 bases, with 10 bases left in between. CDR3 in amino acids: CASSYRGLMNTEAFF. Written as DNA, the CDR3 is TGTGCCAGCAGTTACCGGGGACTGATGAACACTGAAGCTTTCTTT.

The rearrangement links TRBV5-1 to TRBJ2-3; a weak D match, TRBD2 (5 bases). The CDR3 extends over 14 amino acids. The ends were cut back, 0 bases at V and 4 bases at J, with 9 bases in the middle. Germline CDR1 is SGHRS and CDR2 is YFSETQ. The CDR3 coding sequence is TGCGCCAGCAGCTTGGCCCAGAGGGCAGATACGCAGTATTTT. This sequence encodes CASSLAQRADTQYF.

CDR3 coding DNA: TGTGCCAGCAGCTTAGGGTGGGACGCCGGGGAGCTGTTTTTT. Its protein product is CASSLGWDAGELFF. The rearrangement links TRBV7-9 to TRBJ2-2, with D perhaps being TRBD1 or TRBD2 (5 bases each). The V gene's germline CDR1 is SEHNR and CDR2 FQNEAQ (reference sequence). The CDR3 is 14 amino acids. V was clipped by 1 base and J by 6 bases, with 9 bases between them.